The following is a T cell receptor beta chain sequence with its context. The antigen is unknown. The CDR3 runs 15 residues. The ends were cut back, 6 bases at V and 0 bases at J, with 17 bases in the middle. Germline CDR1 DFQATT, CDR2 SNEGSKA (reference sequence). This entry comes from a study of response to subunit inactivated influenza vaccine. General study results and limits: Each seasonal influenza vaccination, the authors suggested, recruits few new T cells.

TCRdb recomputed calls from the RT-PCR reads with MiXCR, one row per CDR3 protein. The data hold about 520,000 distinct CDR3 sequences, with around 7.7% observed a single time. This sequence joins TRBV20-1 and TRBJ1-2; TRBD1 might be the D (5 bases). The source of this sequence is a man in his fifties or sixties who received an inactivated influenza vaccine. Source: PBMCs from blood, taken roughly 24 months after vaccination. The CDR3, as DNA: TGCAGTGCCGAACTCCGGGGACCCACTAACTATGGCTACACCTTC. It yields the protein CSAELRGPTNYGYTF.